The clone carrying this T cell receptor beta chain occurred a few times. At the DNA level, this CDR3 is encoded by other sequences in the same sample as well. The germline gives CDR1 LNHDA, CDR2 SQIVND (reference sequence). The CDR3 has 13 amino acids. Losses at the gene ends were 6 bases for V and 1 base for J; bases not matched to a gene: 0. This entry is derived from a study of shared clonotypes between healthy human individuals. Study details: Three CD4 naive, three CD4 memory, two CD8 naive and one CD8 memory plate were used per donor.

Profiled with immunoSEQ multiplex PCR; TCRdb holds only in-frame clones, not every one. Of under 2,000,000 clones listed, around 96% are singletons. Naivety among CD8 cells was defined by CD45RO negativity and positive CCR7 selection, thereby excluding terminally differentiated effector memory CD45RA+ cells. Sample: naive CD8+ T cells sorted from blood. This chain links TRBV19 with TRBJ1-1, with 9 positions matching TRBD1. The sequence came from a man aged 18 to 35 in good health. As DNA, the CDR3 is TGTGCCAGTAGGGACAGGGGGAACACTGAAGCTTTCTTT. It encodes CASRDRGNTEAFF.